The next 23 T cell receptor beta chains were all read from a single sample in a study of cytomegalovirus exposure and HLA in healthy donors (dated by TCRdb to the late 2010s). Library preparation employed the immunoSEQ multiplex PCR assay. The multiplex PCR relied on a mix of 60 forward primers for TCR Vbeta segments and 13 reverse primers for TCR Jbeta segments. This immuneACCESS table, as held by TCRdb, lists in-frame sequences with V and J called but not all clones. Of the missing ones, under half trace to an unresolved V gene in checked studies; the others have no known cause. The sample table records over 90,000 clones. Less than 4% of the sample comes from the top ten. What was sequenced was PBMCs. The source of these receptors is a man aged 35-49 years in good health and CMV-seronegative.

This chain links TRBV9 with TRBJ2-3; 12 bases are a match to TRBD1. The CDR3 spans 17 residues. In germline, CDR1 is SGDLS, CDR2 YYNGEE. V shed 0 bases, J shed 6 bases, and the junction held 8 bases outside the gene matches. In DNA form, the CDR3 reads TGTGCCAGCAGCGTAGTGGGGGACAGGGGGCTTAGGGATACGCAGTATTTT. Its translation: CASSVVGDRGLRDTQYF.

The chain links TRBV2 to TRBJ2-1; 10 positions match TRBD2. The CDR3 length is 15 residues. Germline V gene sequence: CDR1 SNHLY, CDR2 FYNNEI. The V segment lost 3 bases and the J segment 5 bases; nucleotides outside the gene matches: 4. The CDR3 protein is CASSDWTSGNNEQFF. The DNA for the CDR3 is TGTGCCAGCAGTGACTGGACTAGCGGAAACAATGAGCAGTTCTTC.

This chain links TRBV6-1 with TRBJ1-6; D is possibly TRBD1 (6 bases). The V gene's germline CDR1 is MNHNS and CDR2 SASEGT. The length of the CDR3 is 13 residues. V was trimmed by 10 bases and J by 10 bases, leaving 17 bases between them. CDR3 in amino acids: CATGASQGSPLHF. The DNA for the CDR3 is TGTGCCACCGGGGCGTCGCAGGGGTCACCCCTCCACTTT.

The J gene is TRBJ2-7, the V gene TRBV30; no definite D call. Between the trimmed V and J ends, which lost 0 bases and 3 bases, there was a span of 6 bases. The germline V gene has CDR1 GTSNPN and CDR2 SVGIG (reference sequence). The CDR3 runs to 12 residues. In DNA form, the CDR3 reads TGTGCCTGGAGTGTACTCGGCTACGAGCAGTACTTC. Its translation: CAWSVLGYEQYF.

The V and J genes are TRBV6-1 and TRBJ1-6; the match to TRBD1 covers 7 bases. The CDR3 contains 15 residues. J was trimmed by 9 bases and V by 4 bases; bases with no gene match: 9. The germline V gene has CDR1 MNHNS and CDR2 SASEGT. The CDR3 coding sequence is TGTGCCAGCAGTGCCGGGACAGAACCACCTTCACCCCTCCACTTT. Residues: CASSAGTEPPSPLHF.

The CDR3 is CASSPSYNEQFF. The CDR3 DNA sequence: TGTGCCAGCAGTCCTTCCTACAATGAGCAGTTCTTC. The rearrangement joins TRBV6-5 to TRBJ2-1, with no clear D. The CDR3 spans 12 residues. CDR1 MNHEY and CDR2 SVGAGI come from the germline V gene. Between the trimmed V and J ends, which lost 5 bases and 1 base, there was a span of 3 bases.

The chain links TRBV10-3 to TRBJ1-2; no clear D. Trimming took 7 bases from V and 3 from J, leaving 6 bases between them. Germline V gene data show CDR1 as ENHRY and CDR2 as SYGVKD. The CDR3 totals 11 residues. This chain's CDR3 is CAIMRDYGYTF. DNA of the CDR3: TGTGCCATCATGAGGGACTATGGCTACACCTTC.

The chain joins TRBV7-2 to TRBJ1-1; 9 bases line up with TRBD1. There are 17 residues in the CDR3. CDR1 SGHTA and CDR2 FQGNSA come from the germline V gene. Trimming at V came to 0 bases and at J to 0 bases, leaving 5 bases not matched to a gene. The CDR3 bases are TGTGCCAGCAGCTTAGCAGGGACAGGGAACATGAACACTGAAGCTTTCTTT. Translation: CASSLAGTGNMNTEAFF.

V usage is TRBV7-9 and J usage is TRBJ2-1, with 10 bases identical to TRBD2. Germline CDR1 SEHNR, CDR2 FQNEAQ (reference sequence). The CDR3 covers 18 residues. Trimming at V came to 4 bases and at J to 4 bases, leaving 13 bases not matched to a gene. In DNA, the CDR3 is TGTGCCAGCAGCTCCACACTAGCGGGATCCCTAAAATACAATGAGCAGTTCTTC. Translation: CASSSTLAGSLKYNEQFF. The variable domain in full, with the rest retrieved from reference TRBV7-9 and TRBJ2-1, is DTGVSQNPRHKITKRGQNVTFRCDPISEHNRLYWYRQTLGQGPEFLTYFQNEAQLEKSRLLSDRFSAERPKGSFSTLEIQRTEQGDSAMYLCASSSTLAGSLKYNEQFFGPGTRLTVL.

The chain uses TRBV7-9 and TRBJ1-2; 8 bases agree with TRBD1. With V trimmed by 2 bases and J by 4 bases, 15 bases remained unmatched. In germline, CDR1 is SEHNR, CDR2 FQNEAQ (reference sequence). This CDR3 has 18 residues. The CDR3 reads CASSLIPGQGGGGYGYTF. The CDR3, as DNA: TGTGCCAGCAGCTTAATCCCCGGACAGGGCGGGGGGGGCTATGGCTACACCTTC.

This chain joins TRBV30 and TRBJ1-3; unclear D gene. Germline V lookup: CDR1 GTSNPN, CDR2 SVGIG (reference sequence). V dropped 1 base and J dropped 0 bases, with 16 bases sitting between them. The CDR3 totals 17 residues. CDR3 loop: CAWSEAVRLVSGNTIYF. The CDR3 DNA reads as TGTGCCTGGAGTGAAGCCGTTCGACTTGTCTCTGGAAACACCATATATTTT.

The gene calls are TRBV13 and TRBJ2-7; possibly TRBD2 for D (5 bases). The CDR3 spans 15 residues. V gave up 3 bases and J gave up 3 bases, with 15 bases separating them. The germline CDR1 and CDR2 sequences are PRHDT and FYEKMQ (reference sequence). In nucleotides, the CDR3 is TGTGCCAGCAGCTTCGCGGGCGAGCTGGACTACGAGCAGTACTTC. Translating it yields CASSFAGELDYEQYF.

The chain employs TRBV27 and TRBJ2-5, with TRBD2 matching 12 bases. With 6 bases clipped from V and 6 bases from J, the junction kept 5 bases outside the gene matches. This CDR3 contains 14 residues. Germline-derived CDR1 and CDR2 are MNHEY and SMNVEV (reference sequence). In DNA form, the CDR3 reads TGTGCCAGCAGCTTCCTAGCGGGAGGGCAGACCCAGTACTTC. Translated: CASSFLAGGQTQYF.

The chain joins TRBV23-1 to TRBJ2-7, with D possibly matching TRBD2 (6 bases). TRBV23-1 carries the ORF label, with uncertain function. V gave up 2 bases and J gave up 2 bases, with 19 bases separating them. The CDR3 has 17 residues. In DNA form, the CDR3 reads TGCGCCAGCAGTCAACCGGGACTGCGAACTCACCCCTACGAGCAGTACTTC. Its translation: CASSQPGLRTHPYEQYF.

The V gene is TRBV19, the J gene TRBJ2-1; TRBD2 agrees at 9 bases. Germline V gene sequence: CDR1 LNHDA, CDR2 SQIVND (reference sequence). Trimming took 3 bases from V and 6 from J; bases not matched to a gene: 9. The CDR3 consists of 16 residues. The DNA of the CDR3 is TGTGCCAGTAGTATCGGGGGCGGGAGGGCCTTCAATGAGCAGTTCTTC. Residues: CASSIGGGRAFNEQFF.

The chain couples TRBV27 to TRBJ2-1, with D possibly matching TRBD1 (6 bases). Germline V gene sequence: CDR1 MNHEY, CDR2 SMNVEV (reference sequence). V lost 2 bases and J 5 bases, leaving 10 bases between the germline ends. The CDR3 is 14 amino acids. The DNA for the CDR3 is TGTGCCAGCAGTTTACAGGGGATCAACAATGAGCAGTTCTTC. It translates to CASSLQGINNEQFF.

The rearrangement joins TRBV7-9 to TRBJ1-3, with D perhaps TRBD1 (5 bases). The V end was cut by 6 bases, the J end by 2 bases, with 14 bases between. Per the germline V gene, CDR1 is SEHNR and CDR2 is FQNEAQ (reference sequence). The CDR3 length is 15 residues. Here the CDR3 DNA reads TGTGCCAGCAGTCAGACACGGGGGGCTGGAAACACCATATATTTT. Translation: CASSQTRGAGNTIYF.

This sequence joins TRBV2 and TRBJ2-5; D is undetermined. The CDR3 totals 13 residues. With 6 bases removed from V and 7 bases from J, the gap between germline ends came to 15 bases. The V gene's germline CDR1 is SNHLY and CDR2 FYNNEI. The CDR3 loop is CASSASPTGTQYF. DNA of the CDR3: TGTGCCAGCAGCGCCAGCCCGACTGGGACCCAGTACTTC. The entire variable domain, with the rest obtained from reference TRBV2 and TRBJ2-5, is as follows: EPEVTQTPSHQVTQMGQEVILRCVPISNHLYFYWYRQILGQKVEFLVSFYNNEISEKSEIFDDQFSVERPDGSNFTLKIRSTKLEDSAMYFCASSASPTGTQYFGPGTRLLVL.

This chain links TRBV30 with TRBJ1-1; D call uncertain. V lost 4 bases, J lost 1 base, and 10 bases lay in between. The V gene's germline CDR1 is GTSNPN and CDR2 SVGIG (reference sequence). This CDR3 spans 13 amino acids. CDR3 region: CAWTPNSNTEAFF. The CDR3 DNA is TGTGCCTGGACCCCCAATTCGAACACTGAAGCTTTCTTT.

The chain is built from TRBV6-5 and TRBJ1-6; weak D call: TRBD1 (5 bases). CDR3 size: 15 residues. Germline CDR1 and CDR2: MNHEY and SVGAGI. Deletions cut 6 bases from V and 6 bases from J, with 15 bases between. The CDR3 reads CASRPVGLGNSPLHF. CDR3 nucleotides: TGTGCCAGCAGGCCCGTGGGGCTGGGTAATTCACCCCTCCACTTT.

The V call is TRBV28, the J call TRBJ1-4; D remains unclear. Germline assignment: CDR1 MDHEN and CDR2 SYDVKM. The CDR3 sequence is 13 residues long. Between the trimmed V and J ends, which lost 6 bases and 0 bases, there was a span of 5 bases. This CDR3 is CASSLATNEKLFF. DNA of the CDR3: TGTGCCAGCAGCCTCGCAACTAATGAAAAACTGTTTTTT.

The chain combines TRBV5-1 with TRBJ2-3, with 10 bases lining up with TRBD2. The CDR3 sequence is 18 residues long. V shed 0 bases, J shed 4 bases, and the junction held 11 bases outside the gene matches. Germline V gives CDR1 SGHRS, CDR2 YFSETQ. The CDR3 nucleotides are TGCGCCAGCAGCTTGGGGGTCTCTAGCGGGGGTCGCCCAGATACGCAGTATTTT. This encodes CASSLGVSSGGRPDTQYF.

The chain combines TRBV9 with TRBJ1-5; TRBD1 matches at 7 bases. Germline trimming cut 2 bases from V and 3 bases from J; bases unmatched to any gene: 20. CDR1 and CDR2 (germline): SGDLS, YYNGEE. This CDR3 is built from 20 residues. The CDR3, as DNA: TGTGCCAGCAGCGTGGCCTCAAAAACAGGGGTTGGCCTTTACAATCAGCCCCAGCATTTT. Translation: CASSVASKTGVGLYNQPQHF.